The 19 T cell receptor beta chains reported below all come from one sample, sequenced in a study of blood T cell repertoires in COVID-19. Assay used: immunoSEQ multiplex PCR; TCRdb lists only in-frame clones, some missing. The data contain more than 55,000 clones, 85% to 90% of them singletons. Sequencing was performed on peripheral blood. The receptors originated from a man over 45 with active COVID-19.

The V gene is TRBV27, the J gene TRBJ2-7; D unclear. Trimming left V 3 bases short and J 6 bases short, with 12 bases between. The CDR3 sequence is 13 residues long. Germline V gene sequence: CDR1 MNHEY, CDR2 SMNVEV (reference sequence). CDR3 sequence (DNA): TGTGCCAGCAGTTTTGGGTCAGGCCTCGAGCAGTACTTC. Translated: CASSFGSGLEQYF.

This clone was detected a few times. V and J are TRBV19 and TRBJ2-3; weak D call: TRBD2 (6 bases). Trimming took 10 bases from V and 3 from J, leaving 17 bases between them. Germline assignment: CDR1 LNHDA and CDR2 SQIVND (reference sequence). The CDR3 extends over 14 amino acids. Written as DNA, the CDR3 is TGTGCCACCCAGACCGGGGCGGGAACAGATACGCAGTATTTT. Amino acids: CATQTGAGTDTQYF. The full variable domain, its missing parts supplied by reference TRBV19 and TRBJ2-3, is DGGITQSPKYLFRKEGQNVTLSCEQNLNHDAMYWYRQDPGQGLRLIYYSQIVNDFQKGDIAEGYSVSREKKESFPLTVTSAQKNPTAFYLCATQTGAGTDTQYFGPGTRLTVL.

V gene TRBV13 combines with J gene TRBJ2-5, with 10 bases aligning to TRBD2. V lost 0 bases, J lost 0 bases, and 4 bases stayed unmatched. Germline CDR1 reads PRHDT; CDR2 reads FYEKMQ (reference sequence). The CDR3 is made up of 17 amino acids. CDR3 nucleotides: TGTGCCAGCAGCTTAGGGGATAGCGGGGGGAACCAAGAGACCCAGTACTTC. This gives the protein CASSLGDSGGNQETQYF.

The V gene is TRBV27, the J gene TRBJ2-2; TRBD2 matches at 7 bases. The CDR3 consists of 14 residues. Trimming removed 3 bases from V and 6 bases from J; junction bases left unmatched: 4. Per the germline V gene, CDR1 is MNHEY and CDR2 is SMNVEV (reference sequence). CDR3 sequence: CASSFTSAAGELFF. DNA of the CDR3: TGTGCCAGCAGTTTTACTAGCGCGGCCGGGGAGCTGTTTTTT.

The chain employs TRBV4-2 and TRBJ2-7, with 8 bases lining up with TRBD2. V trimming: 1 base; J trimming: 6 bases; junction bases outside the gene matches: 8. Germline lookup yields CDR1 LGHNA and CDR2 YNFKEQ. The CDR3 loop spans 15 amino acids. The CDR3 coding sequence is TGTGCCAGCAGCCAAGCGGGGGGGCAAGGTTTCGAGCAGTACTTC. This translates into CASSQAGGQGFEQYF.

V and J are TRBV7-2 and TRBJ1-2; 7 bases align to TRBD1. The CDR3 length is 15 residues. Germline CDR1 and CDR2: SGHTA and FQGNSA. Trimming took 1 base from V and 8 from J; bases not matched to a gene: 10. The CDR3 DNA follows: TGTGCCAGCAGCTTAGAGGATTACAGGGGTACGGGCTACACCTTC. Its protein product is CASSLEDYRGTGYTF.

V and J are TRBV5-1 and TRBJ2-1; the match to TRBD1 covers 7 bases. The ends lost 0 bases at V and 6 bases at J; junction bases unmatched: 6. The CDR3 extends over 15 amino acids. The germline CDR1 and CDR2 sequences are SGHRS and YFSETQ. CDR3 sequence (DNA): TGCGCCAGCAGCTTGGGGGGGACAGTACCCAATGAGCAGTTCTTC. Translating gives CASSLGGTVPNEQFF. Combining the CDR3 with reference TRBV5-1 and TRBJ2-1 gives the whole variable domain KAGVTQTPRYLIKTRGQQVTLSCSPISGHRSVSWYQQTPGQGLQFLFEYFSETQRNKGNFPGRFSGRQFSNSRSEMNVSTLELGDSALYLCASSLGGTVPNEQFFGPGTRLTVL.

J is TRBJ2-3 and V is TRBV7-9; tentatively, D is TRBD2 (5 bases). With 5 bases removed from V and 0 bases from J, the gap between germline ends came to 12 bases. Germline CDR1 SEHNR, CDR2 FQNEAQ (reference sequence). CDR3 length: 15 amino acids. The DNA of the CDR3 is TGTGCCAGCAGCCCTCTCCGGGGAAGCACAGATACGCAGTATTTT. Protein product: CASSPLRGSTDTQYF.

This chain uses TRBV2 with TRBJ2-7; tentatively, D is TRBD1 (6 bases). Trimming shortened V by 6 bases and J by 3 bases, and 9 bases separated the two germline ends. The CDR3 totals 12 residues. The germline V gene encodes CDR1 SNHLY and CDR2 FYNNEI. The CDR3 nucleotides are TGTGCCAGCAGCCGGGACATCTACGAGCAGTACTTC. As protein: CASSRDIYEQYF.

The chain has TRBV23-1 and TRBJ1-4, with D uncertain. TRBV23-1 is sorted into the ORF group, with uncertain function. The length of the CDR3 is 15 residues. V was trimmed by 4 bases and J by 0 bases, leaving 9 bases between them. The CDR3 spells CASSRQDATNEKLFF. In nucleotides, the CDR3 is TGCGCCAGCAGTCGGCAGGATGCAACTAATGAAAAACTGTTTTTT.

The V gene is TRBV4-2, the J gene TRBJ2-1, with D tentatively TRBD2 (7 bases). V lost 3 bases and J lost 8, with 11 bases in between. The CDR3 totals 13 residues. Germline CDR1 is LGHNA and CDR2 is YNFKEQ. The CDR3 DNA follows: TGTGCCAGCAGCCAGGAGGGGGGGGATGAGCAGTTCTTC. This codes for CASSQEGGDEQFF.

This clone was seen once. The CDR3 sequence: CASDNAGRQPQHF. The CDR3 DNA reads as TGTGCCAGCGACAATGCGGGGCGGCAGCCCCAGCATTTT. The J gene is TRBJ1-5, the V gene TRBV6-5, with D possibly being TRBD1 (5 bases). Germline-derived CDR1 and CDR2 are MNHEY and SVGAGI. The CDR3 has 13 amino acids. Trimming took 8 bases from V and 7 from J, leaving 15 bases between them.

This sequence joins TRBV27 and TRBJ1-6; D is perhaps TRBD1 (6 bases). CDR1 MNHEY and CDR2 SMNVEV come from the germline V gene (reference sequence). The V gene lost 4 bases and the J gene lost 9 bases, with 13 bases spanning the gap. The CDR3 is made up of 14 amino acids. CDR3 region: CASSSGNRVSPLHF. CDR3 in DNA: TGTGCCAGCAGTTCAGGAAACAGGGTTTCACCCCTCCACTTT.

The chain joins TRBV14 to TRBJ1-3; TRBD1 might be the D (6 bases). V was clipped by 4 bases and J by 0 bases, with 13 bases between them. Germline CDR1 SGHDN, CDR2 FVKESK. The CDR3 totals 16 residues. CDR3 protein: CASSRLGTNSGNTIYF. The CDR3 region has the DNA TGTGCCAGCAGCCGCTTAGGGACAAACTCTGGAAACACCATATATTTT.

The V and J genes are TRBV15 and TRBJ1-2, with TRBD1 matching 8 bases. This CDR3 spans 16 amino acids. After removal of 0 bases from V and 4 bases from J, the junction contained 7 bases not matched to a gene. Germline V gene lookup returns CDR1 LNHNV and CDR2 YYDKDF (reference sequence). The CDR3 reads CATSREPGQGGYGYTF. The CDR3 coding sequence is TGTGCCACCAGCAGAGAGCCTGGACAGGGCGGCTATGGCTACACCTTC.

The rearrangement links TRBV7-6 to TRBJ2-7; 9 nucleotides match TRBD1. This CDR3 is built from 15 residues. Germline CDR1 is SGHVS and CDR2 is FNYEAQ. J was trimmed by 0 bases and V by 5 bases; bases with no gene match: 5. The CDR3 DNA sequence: TGTGCCAGCAGCACGGGGACAGGGAGCTCCTACGAGCAGTACTTC. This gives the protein CASSTGTGSSYEQYF.

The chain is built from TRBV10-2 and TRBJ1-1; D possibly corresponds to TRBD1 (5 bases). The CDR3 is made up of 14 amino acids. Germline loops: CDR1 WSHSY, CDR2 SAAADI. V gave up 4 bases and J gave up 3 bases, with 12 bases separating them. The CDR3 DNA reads TGCGCCAGCAGTGTTGGGGGGGTTGACACTGAAGCTTTCTTT. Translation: CASSVGGVDTEAFF.

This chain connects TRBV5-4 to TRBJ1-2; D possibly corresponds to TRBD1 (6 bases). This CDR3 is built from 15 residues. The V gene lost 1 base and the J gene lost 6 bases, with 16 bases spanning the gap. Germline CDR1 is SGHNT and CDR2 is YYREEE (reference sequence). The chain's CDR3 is CASSLMNRDEDGYTF. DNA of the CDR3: TGTGCCAGCAGCTTGATGAACAGGGATGAGGATGGCTACACCTTC.

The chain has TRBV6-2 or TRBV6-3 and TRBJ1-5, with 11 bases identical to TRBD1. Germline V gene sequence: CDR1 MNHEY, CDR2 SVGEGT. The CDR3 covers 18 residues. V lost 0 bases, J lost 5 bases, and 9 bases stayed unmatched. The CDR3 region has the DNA TGTGCCAGCAGTTACTCCCGGGACAGGGGGTCGGATCATCAGCCCCAGCATTTT. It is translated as CASSYSRDRGSDHQPQHF.